The 32 T cell receptor beta chains below were found in one sample sequenced in a study of HIV-infected patients and healthy controls. cDNA was made from about 480 ng RNA using alpha and beta constant primers. Using multiplexing indices, alpha and beta chain libraries were generated apart by chain-specific third strand synthesis. TCRdb fed the 5' RACE reads into MiXCR, producing one record per CDR3 protein. The sample records roughly 10,000 distinct CDR3 sequences, around 8% being singletons. No cell fractionation was done, so the repertoire covers all unsorted peripheral blood T cells. The sample consisted of blood. The receptor source for this set is an adult in good health.

This clonotype is medium-sized by share. The J gene is TRBJ2-1, the V gene TRBV30, with 7 bases fitting TRBD1. V gave up 7 bases and J gave up 6 bases; unmatched junction bases: 18. From germline, CDR1 is GTSNPN and CDR2 SVGIG (reference sequence). The CDR3 runs to 16 residues. The DNA of the CDR3 is TGTGCCTTGAACCCCCCGGACAGGCATGTGGGCAATGAGCAGTTCTTC. Translation: CALNPPDRHVGNEQFF.

This clonotype came up many times. The V call is TRBV5-1, the J call TRBJ2-5; TRBD2 matches at 7 bases. This CDR3 region has 15 residues. V was clipped by 4 bases and J by 3 bases; unmatched bases: 9. Germline CDR1 reads SGHRS; CDR2 reads YFSETQ. CDR3 sequence: CASSLGLVVEETQYF. The DNA for the CDR3 is TGCGCCAGCAGCCTCGGACTAGTGGTCGAAGAGACCCAGTACTTC.

This clonotype rates as medium-sized. The CDR3 DNA sequence: TGTGCCAGCGGGACAGGGGGGGAGACCCAGTACTTC. Its translation is CASGTGGETQYF. V gene TRBV6-5 combines with J gene TRBJ2-5, with TRBD1 matching 11 bases. J lost 5 bases, V lost 8 bases, and 1 base had no gene match. This CDR3 comprises 12 residues. Germline values: CDR1 MNHEY, CDR2 SVGAGI.

This clonotype counts as medium-sized. The chain has TRBV11-2 and TRBJ1-3, with 8 nucleotides matching TRBD1. The V gene's germline CDR1 is SGHAT and CDR2 FQNNGV. V lost 5 bases and J lost 6; bases outside the gene matches: 6. The CDR3 has 14 residues. This chain's CDR3 is CASSRPTGVNTIYF. DNA of the CDR3: TGTGCCAGCAGCCGGCCGACAGGGGTAAACACCATATATTTT.

This clonotype is medium-sized (0.01 to 0.1%). The gene calls are TRBV20-1 and TRBJ2-7, with D perhaps matching TRBD2 (6 bases). Trimming left V 7 bases short and J 3 bases short, with 19 bases between. Per the germline V gene, CDR1 is DFQATT and CDR2 is SNEGSKA (reference sequence). This CDR3 is 14 amino acids long. CDR3 in amino acids: CSDRRWDSHYEQYF. CDR3 nucleotides: TGCAGTGATCGGAGGTGGGACTCCCACTACGAGCAGTACTTC.

There are many counts of this clonotype. The gene calls are TRBV20-1 and TRBJ2-7; tentative D call: TRBD1 (7 bases). Germline V lookup: CDR1 DFQATT, CDR2 SNEGSKA (reference sequence). CDR3 length equals 13 residues. Trimming left V 6 bases short and J 2 bases short, with 14 bases between. The CDR3 spells CSARGVPAYEQYF. The CDR3 DNA is TGCAGTGCCAGGGGGGTCCCGGCCTACGAGCAGTACTTC.

The table lists this clonotype with many counts. The genes are TRBV7-3 and TRBJ2-6; 8 nucleotides match TRBD2. The CDR3 covers 16 residues. From germline, CDR1 is SGHTA and CDR2 FQGTGA. V shed 6 bases and J 0 bases; nucleotides not matched to a gene: 4. CDR3 coding DNA: TGTGCCAGCAGTCCCGCGGGGGGCTCTGGGGCCAACGTCCTGACTTTC. Protein product: CASSPAGGSGANVLTF.

The genes are TRBV19 and TRBJ2-3; the match to TRBD1 covers 8 bases. Trimming removed 5 bases from V and 0 bases from J; junction bases left unmatched: 4. Germline V lookup: CDR1 LNHDA, CDR2 SQIVND (reference sequence). CDR3 length equals 15 residues. The CDR3 DNA reads as TGTGCCAGTAGTTTCGGACAGGGCAGCACAGATACGCAGTATTTT. Its translation: CASSFGQGSTDTQYF.

This clonotype was recorded many times. V gene TRBV18 combines with J gene TRBJ2-2, with TRBD2 identical over 8 bases. With 9 bases clipped from V and 0 bases from J, the junction kept 3 bases outside the gene matches. The CDR3 runs 14 residues. The germline CDR1 and CDR2 sequences are KGHSH and LQKENI. CDR3 loop: CASSGVPNTGELFF. In nucleotides, the CDR3 is TGTGCCAGTAGCGGGGTCCCGAACACCGGGGAGCTGTTTTTT.

The table lists this clonotype with many counts. The chain recombines TRBV7-9 with TRBJ1-5; D gene unclear. Germline values: CDR1 SEHNR, CDR2 FQNEAQ (reference sequence). The CDR3 sequence is 14 residues long. V shed 3 bases and J shed 4 bases, with 10 bases lying between them. Here the CDR3 DNA reads TGTGCCAGCAGCTTTTCACGGGAAAATCAGCCCCAGCATTTT. Residues: CASSFSRENQPQHF.

This clonotype was observed at least ten times. An end of the junction does not agree with germline; a read error may underlie this. The chain links TRBV7-7 to TRBJ2-1, with 7 bases fitting TRBD2. The CDR3 runs 17 residues. Looked up from germline, CDR1 is SSHAT and CDR2 is FNYEAQ (reference sequence). CDR3 bases: TGTGCTAGCAGCTTAGCGGTTGCGGGAGCGGGGCGGAATGAGCAGTTCTTC. Residues: CASSLAVAGAGRNEQFF. Based on the CDR3 plus reference TRBV7-7 and TRBJ2-1, the full variable domain is GAGVSQSPRYKVTKRGQDVTLRCDPISSHATLYWYQQALGQGPEFLTYFNYEAQPDKSGLPSDRFSAERPEGSISTLTIQRTEQRDSAMYRCASSLAVAGAGRNEQFFGPGTRLTVL.

This clonotype came up many times. This sequence joins TRBV2 and TRBJ2-1; perhaps TRBD2 as D (6 bases). Between the trimmed V and J ends, which lost 7 bases and 0 bases, there was a span of 13 bases. This CDR3 has 15 residues. Germline lookup yields CDR1 SNHLY and CDR2 FYNNEI. The CDR3 sequence: CASTPGRLSYNEQFF. CDR3 sequence (DNA): TGTGCCAGCACGCCGGGGAGGCTCTCCTACAATGAGCAGTTCTTC. Looking up the rest from reference TRBV2 and TRBJ2-1 gives the full variable domain: EPEVTQTPSHQVTQMGQEVILRCVPISNHLYFYWYRQILGQKVEFLVSFYNNEISEKSEIFDDQFSVERPDGSNFTLKIRSTKLEDSAMYFCASTPGRLSYNEQFFGPGTRLTVL.

Relative to its sample, this clonotype is medium-sized. The chain employs TRBV4-2 and TRBJ2-2; perhaps TRBD2 as D (5 bases). The V end lost 6 bases, the J end lost 5 bases, and 13 bases lay between the germline ends. CDR3 length: 14 amino acids. Per germline, CDR1 LGHNA and CDR2 YNFKEQ. CDR3 coding DNA: TGTGCCAGCAGAGAATACCGAGGGACCGGGGAGCTGTTTTTT. Its translation: CASREYRGTGELFF.

This clonotype has ten or more counts. For the CDR3, the DNA is TGTGCCAGCCGCCCCGGCGGGGGGGTTGGTGAGCAGTTCTTC. As protein: CASRPGGGVGEQFF. The gene calls are TRBV28 and TRBJ2-1; 9 nucleotides agree with TRBD2. Trimming took 8 bases from V and 9 from J; bases not matched to a gene: 11. There are 14 residues in the CDR3. CDR1 and CDR2 (germline): MDHEN, SYDVKM. Combining the CDR3 with reference TRBV28 and TRBJ2-1 gives the whole variable domain DVKVTQSSRYLVKRTGEKVFLECVQDMDHENMFWYRQDPGLGLRLIYFSYDVKMKEKGDIPEGYSVSREKKERFSLILESASTNQTSMYLCASRPGGGVGEQFFGPGTRLTVL.

This clonotype appeared many times. The chain is built from TRBV13 and TRBJ2-2; D is perhaps TRBD2 (6 bases). Germline assignment: CDR1 PRHDT and CDR2 FYEKMQ (reference sequence). V was pared by 6 bases and J by 0 bases, with 11 bases between. The CDR3 runs 15 residues. The CDR3 coding sequence is TGTGCCAGCAGGGAGGGACGGTCGAACACCGGGGAGCTGTTTTTT. It is translated as CASREGRSNTGELFF.

This clonotype appeared a few times. The V gene is TRBV6-5, the J gene TRBJ2-3; 9 nucleotides agree with TRBD2. The ends lost 11 bases at V and 1 base at J; junction bases unmatched: 13. CDR1 MNHEY and CDR2 SVGAGI come from the germline V gene. This CDR3 is 16 amino acids long. This chain's CDR3 is CAARRVAGAGTDTQYF. The CDR3 coding sequence is TGTGCCGCCAGACGCGTAGCGGGAGCCGGCACAGATACGCAGTATTTT.

Sample share makes this clonotype medium-sized. J is TRBJ2-6 and V is TRBV20-1, with 7 bases aligning to TRBD2. CDR3 length equals 17 residues. V gave up 6 bases and J gave up 3 bases; unmatched junction bases: 14. Looked up from germline, CDR1 is DFQATT and CDR2 is SNEGSKA (reference sequence). Written as DNA, the CDR3 is TGCAGTGCCCGAGACGGGCGGGGGTATCGTGGGGCCAACGTCCTGACTTTC. This sequence encodes CSARDGRGYRGANVLTF.

By share, this clonotype counts as medium-sized. The chain recombines TRBV6-5 with TRBJ2-7; D might be TRBD2 (6 bases). Looked up from germline, CDR1 is MNHEY and CDR2 is SVGAGI. The V end was cut by 5 bases, the J end by 7 bases, with 18 bases between. This CDR3 has 14 residues. The DNA for the CDR3 is TGTGCCAGCAGTCGGGACTTCCCGCCCGGGGAGCAGTACTTC. Translated: CASSRDFPPGEQYF.

This clonotype ranks as medium-sized. The chain employs TRBV5-1 and TRBJ2-1; 9 positions agree with TRBD2. Germline V CDR1 and CDR2: SGHRS, YFSETQ. This CDR3 has 16 residues. Trimming cost V 0 bases and J 2 bases; bases outside gene matches: 3. CDR3 in DNA: TGCGCCAGCAGCTTGGCCGGCGGGGGGGCCTACAATGAGCAGTTCTTC. Its protein is CASSLAGGGAYNEQFF. The variable domain in full, with the rest retrieved from reference TRBV5-1 and TRBJ2-1, is KAGVTQTPRYLIKTRGQQVTLSCSPISGHRSVSWYQQTPGQGLQFLFEYFSETQRNKGNFPGRFSGRQFSNSRSEMNVSTLELGDSALYLCASSLAGGGAYNEQFFGPGTRLTVL.

By sample share, this clonotype is medium-sized. The J gene is TRBJ2-7, the V gene TRBV12-3 or TRBV12-4; 7 bases line up with TRBD1. The CDR3 extends over 12 amino acids. J lost 2 bases, V lost 7 bases, and 2 bases had no gene match. The CDR3 protein is CASKDRTYEQYF. The CDR3 DNA is TGTGCCAGCAAGGACAGGACCTACGAGCAGTACTTC.

In its sample, this clonotype is medium-sized. V is TRBV28 and J is TRBJ2-1; a weak D match, TRBD2 (6 bases). Germline V lookup: CDR1 MDHEN, CDR2 SYDVKM. V lost 3 bases and J lost 8, with 17 bases in between. The CDR3 consists of 15 residues. CDR3 DNA: TGTGCCAGCAGTTTCGGGGGAGGCCTTGTCGATGAGCAGTTCTTC. Translating gives CASSFGGGLVDEQFF.

The V gene is TRBV5-4, the J gene TRBJ1-5; 10 bases are a match to TRBD1. V shed 4 bases, J shed 2 bases, and the junction held 6 bases outside the gene matches. Germline V CDR1 and CDR2: SGHNT, YYREEE (reference sequence). The CDR3 loop spans 16 amino acids. CDR3 residues: CASSVTGGAGNQPQHF. CDR3 nucleotide sequence: TGTGCCAGCAGCGTGACAGGGGGCGCCGGCAATCAGCCCCAGCATTTT.

By its share, this clonotype is medium-sized (0.01 to 0.1%). The chain recombines TRBV28 with TRBJ2-3; 8 bases agree with TRBD1. Per germline, CDR1 MDHEN and CDR2 SYDVKM. The CDR3 has 16 amino acids. Trimming removed 2 bases from V and 0 bases from J; junction bases left unmatched: 4. In nucleotides, the CDR3 is TGTGCCAGCAGTTTAACAGGGGGTATTAGCACAGATACGCAGTATTTT. Translation: CASSLTGGISTDTQYF. The variable domain in full, completed from reference TRBV28 and TRBJ2-3, reads DVKVTQSSRYLVKRTGEKVFLECVQDMDHENMFWYRQDPGLGLRLIYFSYDVKMKEKGDIPEGYSVSREKKERFSLILESASTNQTSMYLCASSLTGGISTDTQYFGPGTRLTVL.

This clonotype was counted ten times or more. The rearrangement uses TRBV11-1 and TRBJ2-1, with 11 bases lining up with TRBD2. With 3 bases clipped from V and 9 bases from J, the junction kept 7 bases outside the gene matches. The germline CDR1 and CDR2 sequences are SGHAT and FQDESV (reference sequence). This CDR3 region has 15 residues. Written as DNA, the CDR3 is TGTGCCAGCAGCTTGGGACTAGCGGAGAGGGGTGAGCAGTTCTTC. Its protein product is CASSLGLAERGEQFF. The full variable domain, its missing parts supplied by reference TRBV11-1 and TRBJ2-1, is EAEVAQSPRYKITEKSQAVAFWCDPISGHATLYWYRQILGQGPELLVQFQDESVVDDSQLPKDRFSAERLKGVDSTLKIQPAELGDSAMYLCASSLGLAERGEQFFGPGTRLTVL.

This clonotype is deemed medium-sized. V and J are TRBV15 and TRBJ2-1; TRBD2 matches 7 bases. The junction had 9 bases not matched to a gene; V was cut back by 0 bases and J by 7 bases. The CDR3 is 16 amino acids. Looked up from germline, CDR1 is LNHNV and CDR2 is YYDKDF (reference sequence). The CDR3 region has the DNA TGTGCCACCAGCAGAGATCGGGGGGAGTGGGTAAATGAGCAGTTCTTC. Its protein product is CATSRDRGEWVNEQFF.

This clonotype qualifies as medium-sized (0.01 to 0.1%). This CDR3 reads CATSSYGLQETQYF. In DNA form, the CDR3 reads TGTGCCACCAGCTCCTACGGACTTCAAGAGACCCAGTACTTC. The chain employs TRBV15 and TRBJ2-5; D perhaps matches TRBD2 (5 bases). This CDR3 is built from 14 residues. Germline CDR1 LNHNV, CDR2 YYDKDF (reference sequence). Deletions cut 5 bases from V and 2 bases from J, with 12 bases between.

The chain recombines TRBV6-1 with TRBJ2-5; D is unclear. Germline CDR1 MNHNS, CDR2 SASEGT. V was cut by 8 bases and J by 5 bases, with 12 bases left in between. The CDR3 runs 12 residues. CDR3 protein: CASGDDGETQYF. CDR3 sequence (DNA): TGTGCCAGCGGAGACGACGGGGAGACCCAGTACTTC.

This clonotype was detected many times. A read error may produce the germline difference seen at one junction end. This chain uses TRBV7-7 with TRBJ2-1; TRBD2 is a possible D gene (5 bases). Germline V lookup: CDR1 SSHAT, CDR2 FNYEAQ (reference sequence). CDR3 length: 13 residues. The CDR3 reads CASSLAWNNEQFF. The CDR3 DNA reads TGTGCTAGCAGCTTAGCGTGGAACAATGAGCAGTTCTTC.

This clonotype is categorized as medium-sized. This chain uses TRBV20-1 with TRBJ2-3; D remains ambiguous. CDR1 is DFQATT and CDR2 is SNEGSKA in the germline V gene (reference sequence). V was clipped by 0 bases and J by 0 bases, with 7 bases between them. The CDR3 runs to 14 residues. This CDR3 reads CSARDLASTDTQYF. CDR3 coding DNA: TGCAGTGCTAGAGATCTCGCTAGCACAGATACGCAGTATTTT.

The genes are TRBV5-6 and TRBJ1-4; 8 nucleotides agree with TRBD1. The CDR3 extends over 15 amino acids. Germline V gives CDR1 SGHDT, CDR2 YYEEEE. The trim removed 2 bases at V and 7 bases at J, leaving 7 bases unmatched. The CDR3 sequence: CASSLAGTGGEKLFF. As DNA, the CDR3 is TGTGCCAGCAGCTTAGCCGGGACAGGAGGTGAAAAACTGTTTTTT.

The table lists this clonotype with a few counts. The J gene is TRBJ2-2, the V gene TRBV7-3; D unclear. Germline CDR1 and CDR2: SGHTA and FQGTGA. Deletions cut 1 base from V and 2 bases from J, with 5 bases between. This CDR3 region has 14 residues. CDR3 in DNA: TGTGCCAGCAGCTTAAGCCAAAACACCGGGGAGCTGTTTTTT. Encoded protein: CASSLSQNTGELFF.

Sample share makes this clonotype medium-sized. CDR3 in DNA: TGTGCCAGCAGCTTGGGGGCGTCTAGGTACGAGCAGTACTTC. Its translation: CASSLGASRYEQYF. V and J are TRBV5-6 and TRBJ2-7; D remains ambiguous. The V end was cut by 0 bases, the J end by 4 bases, with 11 bases between. Germline V gives CDR1 SGHDT, CDR2 YYEEEE. CDR3 length equals 14 residues.